This TCR beta chain is from a study of blood T cell repertoires in COVID-19. Background on the study: In each case, the material was cDNA or gDNA derived from T cells, B-cell-depleted T cells, or PBMCs.

During active infection, Seattle patients enrolled and were then monitored through disease. After removal of 6 bases from V and 3 bases from J, the junction contained 5 bases not matched to a gene. This CDR3 spans 15 amino acids. CDR1 and CDR2 from the germline V gene are SNHLY and FYNNEI. Authors' processing steps: Reference gene primer amplification gave nucleated cell count estimates. Libraries were prepared by immunoSEQ multiplex PCR; TCRdb keeps only in-frame clonotypes and omits some of them. V and J calls and clone size are those listed in that table; D and trimming were worked out from the DNA. The top ten clones hold about 1.5% of a sample with 300,000 to 400,000 clones, about nine tenths of them seen once.

The chain combines TRBV2 with TRBJ1-6; 7 nucleotides match TRBD1. The specimen was peripheral blood. This clonotype was sampled from a woman younger than 45 with COVID-19, enrolled during active disease. CDR3 sequence: CASRITGDYNSPLHF. The CDR3 coding sequence is TGTGCCAGCAGGATTACAGGGGACTATAATTCACCCCTCCACTTT.